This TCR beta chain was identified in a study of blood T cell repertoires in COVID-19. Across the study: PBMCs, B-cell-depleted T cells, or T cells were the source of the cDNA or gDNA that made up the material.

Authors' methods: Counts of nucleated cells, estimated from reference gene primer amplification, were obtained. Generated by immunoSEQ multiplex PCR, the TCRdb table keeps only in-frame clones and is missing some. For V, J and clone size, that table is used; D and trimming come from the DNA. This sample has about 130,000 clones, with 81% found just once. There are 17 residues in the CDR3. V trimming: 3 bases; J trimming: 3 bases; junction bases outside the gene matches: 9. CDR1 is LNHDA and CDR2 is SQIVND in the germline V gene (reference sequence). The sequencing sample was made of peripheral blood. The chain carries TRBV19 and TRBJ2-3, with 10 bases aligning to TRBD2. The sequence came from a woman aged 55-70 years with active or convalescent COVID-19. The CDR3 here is CASSISVASGSTDTQYF. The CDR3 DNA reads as TGTGCCAGTAGTATTTCGGTGGCTAGCGGGAGTACAGATACGCAGTATTTT.